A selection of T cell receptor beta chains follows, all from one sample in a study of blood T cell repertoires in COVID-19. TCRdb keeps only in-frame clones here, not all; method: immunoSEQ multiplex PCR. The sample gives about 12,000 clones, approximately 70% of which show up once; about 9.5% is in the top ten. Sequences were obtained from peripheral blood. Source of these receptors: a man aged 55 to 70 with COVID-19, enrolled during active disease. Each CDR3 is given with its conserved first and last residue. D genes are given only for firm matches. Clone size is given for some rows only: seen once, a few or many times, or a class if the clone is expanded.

cdr3_nt: TGTGCCAGTAGTCCATACAGAGCAACTAATGAAAAACTGTTTTTT
cdr3_aa: CASSPYRATNEKLFF
clone_size: NA
d_call: NA
j_call: TRBJ1-4
v_call: TRBV19

cdr3_nt: TGTGCCAGCAGTCCTGCCAACACTGGGGCCAACGTCCTGACTTTC
cdr3_aa: CASSPANTGANVLTF
clone_size: NA
d_call: NA
j_call: TRBJ2-6
v_call: TRBV2

cdr3_nt: TGTGCCAGCAGAGAGAGACAGGGGCCATCCAATGAGCAGTTCTTC
cdr3_aa: CASRERQGPSNEQFF
clone_size: NA
d_call: TRBD1
j_call: TRBJ2-1
v_call: TRBV7-8

cdr3_nt: TGCGCCAGCAGCCAAGATACGGACAGCTCTGGAAACACCATATATTTT
cdr3_aa: CASSQDTDSSGNTIYF
clone_size: NA
d_call: NA
j_call: TRBJ1-3
v_call: TRBV4-3

cdr3_nt: TGTGCCAGCAGCCTGGGGACTGGAGGGAGCAATCAGCCCCAGCATTTT
cdr3_aa: CASSLGTGGSNQPQHF
clone_size: NA
d_call: NA
j_call: TRBJ1-5
v_call: TRBV5-5

cdr3_nt: TGTGCCAGTAGTGAGGGCCGTTACAATGAGCAGTTCTTC
cdr3_aa: CASSEGRYNEQFF
clone_size: NA
d_call: NA
j_call: TRBJ2-1
v_call: TRBV19

cdr3_nt: TGTGCCAGCAGTCGGACAGGGGGGATGAACACTGAAGCTTTCTTT
cdr3_aa: CASSRTGGMNTEAFF
clone_size: NA
d_call: TRBD1
j_call: TRBJ1-1
v_call: TRBV6-5

cdr3_nt: TGTGCCAGCAAACCAGGGGGGCTAGGAAAACTGTTTTTT
cdr3_aa: CASKPGGLGKLFF
clone_size: once
d_call: TRBD1
j_call: TRBJ1-4
v_call: TRBV28

cdr3_nt: TGTGCCAGCAGTTCAGGGGGCGGACAGCCCCAGCATTTT
cdr3_aa: CASSSGGGQPQHF
clone_size: NA
d_call: TRBD1
j_call: TRBJ1-5
v_call: TRBV6-5

cdr3_nt: TGCGCCAGCAGCTTGGCCCCCAGGGGGACTAACTATGGCTACACCTTC
cdr3_aa: CASSLAPRGTNYGYTF
clone_size: few
d_call: TRBD1
j_call: TRBJ1-2
v_call: TRBV5-1

cdr3_nt: TGTGCCAGCAGCTCGGGACTAGCGGGGGGGCTCAACAATGAGCAGTTCTTC
cdr3_aa: CASSSGLAGGLNNEQFF
clone_size: NA
d_call: TRBD2
j_call: TRBJ2-1
v_call: TRBV3-1/TRBV3-2

cdr3_nt: TGTGCCAGCATGGCGGGGGGGTATGGCTACACCTTC
cdr3_aa: CASMAGGYGYTF
clone_size: NA
d_call: NA
j_call: TRBJ1-2
v_call: TRBV28

cdr3_nt: TGTGCCATCAGTGAGTCGAGCAGGGATCAGCCCCAGCATTTT
cdr3_aa: CAISESSRDQPQHF
clone_size: NA
d_call: NA
j_call: TRBJ1-5
v_call: TRBV10-3

cdr3_nt: TGTGCCAGCAGCCAAGGTGAGGGAGGAGGAGAGACCCAGTACTTC
cdr3_aa: CASSQGEGGGETQYF
clone_size: NA
d_call: NA
j_call: TRBJ2-5
v_call: TRBV4-2

cdr3_nt: TGTGCCAGCTGGGAGGCGGGCGGGAGCTCCTATAATTCACCCCTCCACTTT
cdr3_aa: CASWEAGGSSYNSPLHF
clone_size: NA
d_call: NA
j_call: TRBJ1-6
v_call: TRBV5-4

cdr3_nt: TGTGCCAGCACCCCAGAGGGAGGCCGGGCTTTCTTT
cdr3_aa: CASTPEGGRAFF
clone_size: NA
d_call: NA
j_call: TRBJ1-1
v_call: TRBV6-5

cdr3_nt: TGTGCCAGCAGCCCTCGGACAGGGCAGGTTGGTGACGAAGCTTTCTTT
cdr3_aa: CASSPRTGQVGDEAFF
clone_size: NA
d_call: TRBD1
j_call: TRBJ1-1
v_call: TRBV3-1/TRBV3-2

cdr3_nt: TGTGCCAGCAGTTTGGCAGGGCCTAGCACAGATACGCAGTATTTT
cdr3_aa: CASSLAGPSTDTQYF
clone_size: once
d_call: NA
j_call: TRBJ2-3
v_call: TRBV27

cdr3_nt: TGTGCCAGCAGTGAGTGGGTGGGGGGGCATACTGAAGCTTTCTTT
cdr3_aa: CASSEWVGGHTEAFF
clone_size: NA
d_call: NA
j_call: TRBJ1-1
v_call: TRBV6-1

cdr3_nt: TGTGCCAGCTCACCACCTGCCGACAGGACAAATGGGTACTTC
cdr3_aa: CASSPPADRTNGYF
clone_size: few
d_call: NA
j_call: TRBJ2-7
v_call: TRBV18

cdr3_nt: TGCGCCAGCAGCTTGGCGGCTAGCGGACACCTCAATGAGCAGTTCTTC
cdr3_aa: CASSLAASGHLNEQFF
clone_size: NA
d_call: TRBD2
j_call: TRBJ2-1
v_call: TRBV5-1

cdr3_nt: TGTGCCAGCAGTTCCATGACAATCCGAGGGAATTCACCCCTCCACTTT
cdr3_aa: CASSSMTIRGNSPLHF
clone_size: few
d_call: NA
j_call: TRBJ1-6
v_call: TRBV6-5

cdr3_nt: TGTGCCAGCAGCTTGCCGGGACAGGGATACACAGATACGCAGTATTTT
cdr3_aa: CASSLPGQGYTDTQYF
clone_size: NA
d_call: TRBD1
j_call: TRBJ2-3
v_call: TRBV7-8

cdr3_nt: TGTGCCAGCAGCGTGGAGGGGCGCGTTGAAGCTTTCTTT
cdr3_aa: CASSVEGRVEAFF
clone_size: NA
d_call: NA
j_call: TRBJ1-1
v_call: TRBV9